Reported below is one TCR beta chain. The germline gives CDR1 SEHNR, CDR2 FQNEAQ (reference sequence). J lost 5 bases, V lost 0 bases, and 7 bases had no gene match. The CDR3 runs 17 residues. The sample is drawn from a study of T cell changes during pregnancy in multiple sclerosis. TCRdb's copy holds only in-frame clones and misses some; the assay was immunoSEQ multiplex PCR. The sample consists of approximately 87,000 clones, about 93% of them appearing once. Sequencing used CD4+ T cells from peripheral blood mononuclear cells, obtained in the second trimester of pregnancy. This chain links TRBV7-9 with TRBJ2-5, with TRBD2 matching 12 bases. The clonotype comes from a female donor with multiple sclerosis, enrolled in a pregnancy study. CDR3 sequence (DNA): TGTGCCAGCAGCTTAGCCTTTGGACTAGCGGGAAGGGAGACCCAGTACTTC. Residues: CASSLAFGLAGRETQYF.